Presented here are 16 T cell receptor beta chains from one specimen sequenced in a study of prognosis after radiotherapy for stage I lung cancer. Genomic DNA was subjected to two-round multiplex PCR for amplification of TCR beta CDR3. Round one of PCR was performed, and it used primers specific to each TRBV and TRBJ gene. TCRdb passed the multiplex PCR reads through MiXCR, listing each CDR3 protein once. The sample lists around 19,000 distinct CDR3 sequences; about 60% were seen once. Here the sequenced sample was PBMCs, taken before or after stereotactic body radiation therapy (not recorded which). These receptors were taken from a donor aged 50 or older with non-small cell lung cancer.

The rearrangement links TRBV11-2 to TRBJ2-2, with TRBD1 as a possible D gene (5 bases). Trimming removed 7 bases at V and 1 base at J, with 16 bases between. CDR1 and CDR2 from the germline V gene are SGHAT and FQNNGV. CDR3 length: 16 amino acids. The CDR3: CASTLWAGMNTGELFF. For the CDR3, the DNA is TGTGCCAGCACCCTCTGGGCAGGGATGAACACCGGGGAGCTGTTTTTT.

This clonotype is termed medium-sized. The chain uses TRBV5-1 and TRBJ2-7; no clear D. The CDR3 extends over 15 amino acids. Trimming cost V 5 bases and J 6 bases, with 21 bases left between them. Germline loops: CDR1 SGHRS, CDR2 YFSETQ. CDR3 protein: CASRPSTVTALEQYF. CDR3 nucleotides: TGCGCCAGCAGGCCAAGCACTGTAACAGCGCTCGAGCAGTACTTC.

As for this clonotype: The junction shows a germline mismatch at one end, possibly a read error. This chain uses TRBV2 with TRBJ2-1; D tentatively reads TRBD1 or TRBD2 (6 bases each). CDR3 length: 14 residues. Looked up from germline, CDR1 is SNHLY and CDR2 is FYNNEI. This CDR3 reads CANSECRGRGEQFF. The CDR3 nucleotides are TGTGCCAACAGTGAATGCAGGGGCCGGGGGGAGCAGTTCTTC.

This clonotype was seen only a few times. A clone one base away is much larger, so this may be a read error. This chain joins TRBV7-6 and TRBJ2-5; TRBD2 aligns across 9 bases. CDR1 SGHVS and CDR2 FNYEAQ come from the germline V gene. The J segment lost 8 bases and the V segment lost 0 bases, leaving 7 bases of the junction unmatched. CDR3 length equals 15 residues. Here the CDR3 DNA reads TGTGCCAGCAGCTTAGCTGGCGGGGGGGGAAATACCCAGTACTTC. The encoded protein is CASSLAGGGGNTQYF.

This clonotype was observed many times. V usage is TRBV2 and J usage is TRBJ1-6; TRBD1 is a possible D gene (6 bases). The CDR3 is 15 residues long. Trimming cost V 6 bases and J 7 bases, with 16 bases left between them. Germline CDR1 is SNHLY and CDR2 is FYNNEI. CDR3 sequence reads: CASRGAGVENSPLHF. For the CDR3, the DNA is TGTGCCAGCAGGGGGGCGGGGGTAGAAAATTCACCCCTCCACTTT.

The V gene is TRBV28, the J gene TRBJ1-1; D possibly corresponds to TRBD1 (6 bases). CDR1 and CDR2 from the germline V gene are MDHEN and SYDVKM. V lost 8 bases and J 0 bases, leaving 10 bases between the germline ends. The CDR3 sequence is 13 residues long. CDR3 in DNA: TGTGCCAGCCTCGGGACACTGAACACTGAAGCTTTCTTT. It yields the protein CASLGTLNTEAFF.

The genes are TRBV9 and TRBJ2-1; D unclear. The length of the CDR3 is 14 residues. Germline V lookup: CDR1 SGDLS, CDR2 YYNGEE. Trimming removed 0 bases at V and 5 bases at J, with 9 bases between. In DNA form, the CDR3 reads TGTGCCAGCAGCGTAGAAGTTGGGAACAATGAGCAGTTCTTC. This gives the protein CASSVEVGNNEQFF.

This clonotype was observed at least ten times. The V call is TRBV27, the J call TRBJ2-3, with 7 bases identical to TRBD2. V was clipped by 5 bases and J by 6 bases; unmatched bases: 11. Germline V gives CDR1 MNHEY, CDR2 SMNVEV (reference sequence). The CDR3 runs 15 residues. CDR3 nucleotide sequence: TGTGCCAGCAGTCCTCAGCGGGGCAGGTGGGATACGCAGTATTTT. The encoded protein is CASSPQRGRWDTQYF.

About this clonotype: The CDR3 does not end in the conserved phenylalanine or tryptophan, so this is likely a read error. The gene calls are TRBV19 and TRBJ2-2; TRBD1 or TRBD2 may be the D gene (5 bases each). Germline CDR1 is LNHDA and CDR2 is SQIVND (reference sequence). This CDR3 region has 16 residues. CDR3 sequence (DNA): TGTGCCAGTAGTACGAGACAGTCCTCGGGGACCGGTGAGCTGTTTTCT. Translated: CASSTRQSSGTGELFS.

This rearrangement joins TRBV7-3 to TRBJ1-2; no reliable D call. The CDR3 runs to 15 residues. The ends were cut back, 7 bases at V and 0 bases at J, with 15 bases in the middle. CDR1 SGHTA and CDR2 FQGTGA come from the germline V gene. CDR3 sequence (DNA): TGTGCCAGCATCCCGGGAGCCCCGCCTAACTATGGCTACACCTTC. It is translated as CASIPGAPPNYGYTF. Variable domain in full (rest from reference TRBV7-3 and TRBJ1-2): GAGVSQTPSNKVTEKGKYVELRCDPISGHTALYWYRQSLGQGPEFLIYFQGTGAADDSGLPNDRFFAVRPEGSVSTLKIQRTERGDSAVYLCASIPGAPPNYGYTFGSGTRLTVV.

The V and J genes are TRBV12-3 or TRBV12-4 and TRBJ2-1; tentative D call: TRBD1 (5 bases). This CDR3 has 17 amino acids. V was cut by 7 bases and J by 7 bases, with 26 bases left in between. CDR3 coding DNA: TGTGCCAGCACCCAAACTTTGGGGCCGCGCTCCCTAAATGAGCAGTTCTTC. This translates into CASTQTLGPRSLNEQFF.

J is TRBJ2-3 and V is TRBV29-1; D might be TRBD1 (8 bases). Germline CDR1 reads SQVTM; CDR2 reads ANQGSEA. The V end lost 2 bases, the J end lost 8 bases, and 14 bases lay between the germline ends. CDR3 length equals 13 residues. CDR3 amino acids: CSVESGTGGTQYF. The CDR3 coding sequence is TGCAGCGTTGAAAGCGGGACAGGAGGTACGCAGTATTTT.

The CDR3 DNA sequence: TGTGCCAGCAGACCCTACAACGCTAACTACGAGCAGTACTTC. This encodes CASRPYNANYEQYF. This sequence joins TRBV27 and TRBJ2-7; D gene uncertain. The CDR3 loop spans 14 amino acids. The V end lost 6 bases, the J end lost 3 bases, and 15 bases lay between the germline ends. CDR1 is MNHEY, CDR2 SMNVEV, per germline (reference sequence).

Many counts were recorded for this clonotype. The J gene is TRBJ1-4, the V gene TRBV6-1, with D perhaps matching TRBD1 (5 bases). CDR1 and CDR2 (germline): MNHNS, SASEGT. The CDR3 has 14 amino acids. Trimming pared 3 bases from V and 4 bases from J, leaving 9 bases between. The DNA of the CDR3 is TGTGCCAGCAGTGACAGGGCTTTTAATGAAAAACTGTTTTTT. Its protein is CASSDRAFNEKLFF.

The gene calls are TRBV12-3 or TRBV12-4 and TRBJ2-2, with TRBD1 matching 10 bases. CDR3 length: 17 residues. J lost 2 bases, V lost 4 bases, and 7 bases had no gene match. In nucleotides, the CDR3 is TGTGCCAGCAGTTCGGGGGGACAGGGGTTCAACACCGGGGAGCTGTTTTTT. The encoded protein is CASSSGGQGFNTGELFF.

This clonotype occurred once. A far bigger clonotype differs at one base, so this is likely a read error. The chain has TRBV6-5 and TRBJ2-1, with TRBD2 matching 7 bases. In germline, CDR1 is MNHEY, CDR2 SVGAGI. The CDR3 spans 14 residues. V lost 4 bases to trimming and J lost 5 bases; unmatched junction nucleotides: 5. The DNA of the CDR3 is TGTGCCAGCAGTTTCGGGGGGTCACACAATGAGCAGTTCTTC. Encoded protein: CASSFGGSHNEQFF.